This T cell receptor (beta chain) was sequenced during a study of neoadjuvant anti-PD-1 for oral cavity cancer. Turning to the study itself: Nivolumab at 3 mg/kg was mostly given biweekly, three to four doses, pre-surgery. Around day 43, patients without progression received a fourth nivolumab dose before surgery.

Time point reported: after neoadjuvant nivolumab, at surgical resection. TCRdb keeps only in-frame clones here, not all; method: immunoSEQ multiplex PCR. Of over 30,000 clones listed, 80% are singletons. Study-wide points: Higher pretreatment Treg/Th17 ratios tracked higher pretreatment blood clonality. PBMC Gini-index clonality exceeded responders' in non-responders post-nivolumab.

A word on this clone: Antigen: not known.

This TCR came from a person aged 40 to 85 with oral cavity squamous cell carcinoma. The specimen was PBMCs, collected after nivolumab (anti-PD-1) treatment.

The CDR3 loop reads CSARVYEQFF. CDR3 DNA sequence: TGCAGTGCTAGAGTCTATGAGCAGTTCTTC. The chain is built from TRBV20-1 and TRBJ2-1, with D uncertain. The germline V gene has CDR1 DFQATT and CDR2 SNEGSKA (reference sequence). Trimming took off 1 base at V and 8 bases at J, with 3 bases between the two ends. The CDR3 extends over 10 amino acids.